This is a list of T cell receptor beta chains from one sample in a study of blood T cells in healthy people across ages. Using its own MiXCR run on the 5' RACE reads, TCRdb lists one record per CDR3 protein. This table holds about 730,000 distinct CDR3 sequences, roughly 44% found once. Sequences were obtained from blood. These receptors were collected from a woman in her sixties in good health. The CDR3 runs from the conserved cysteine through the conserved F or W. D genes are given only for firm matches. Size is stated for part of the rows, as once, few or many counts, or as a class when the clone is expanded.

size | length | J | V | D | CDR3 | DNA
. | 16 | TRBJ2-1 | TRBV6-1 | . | CASSGGGASFHNEQFF | TGTGCCAGCAGTGGGGGGGGGGCGAGTTTCCACAATGAGCAGTTCTTC
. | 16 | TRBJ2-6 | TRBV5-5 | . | CASSLEGVGGANVLTF | TGTGCCAGCAGCTTGGAAGGGGTTGGTGGGGCCAACGTCCTGACTTTC
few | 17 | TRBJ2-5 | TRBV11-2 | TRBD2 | CASSPWTSGGAGETQYF | TGTGCCAGCAGCCCGTGGACTAGCGGGGGGGCCGGAGAGACCCAGTACTTC
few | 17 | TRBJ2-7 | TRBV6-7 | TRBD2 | CASTPRGLAGTLYEQYF | TGTGCCAGCACCCCGAGGGGACTAGCGGGGACACTCTACGAGCAGTACTTC
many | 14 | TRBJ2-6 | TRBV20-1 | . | CSARDGTGANVLTF | TGCAGTGCTAGAGATGGTACCGGGGCCAACGTCCTGACTTTC
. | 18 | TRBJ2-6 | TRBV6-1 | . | CASSTWRRAGAGANVLTF | TGTGCCAGCAGTACCTGGAGGCGCGCTGGGGCTGGGGCCAACGTCCTGACTTTC
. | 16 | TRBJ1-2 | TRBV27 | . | CASSLGYGMVGYGYTF | TGTGCCAGCAGTTTAGGATATGGGATGGTAGGCTATGGCTACACCTTC
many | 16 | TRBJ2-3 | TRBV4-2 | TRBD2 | CASSQAPGGNTDTQYF | TGTGCCAGCAGCCAAGCCCCGGGAGGTAACACAGATACGCAGTATTTT
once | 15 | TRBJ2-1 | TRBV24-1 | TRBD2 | CATSDLLAGGDEQFF | TGTGCCACCAGTGATTTGCTAGCGGGAGGCGATGAGCAGTTCTTC
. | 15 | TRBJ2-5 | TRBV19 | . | CASSISGAGRETQYF | TGTGCCAGTAGTATTTCAGGTGCGGGGAGAGAGACCCAGTACTTC
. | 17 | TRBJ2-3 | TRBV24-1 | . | CATSDFRSRTFTDTQYF | TGTGCCACCAGTGATTTCAGGTCTAGGACCTTCACAGATACGCAGTATTTT
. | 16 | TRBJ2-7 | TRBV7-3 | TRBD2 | CASSPPTSGSSYEQYF | TGTGCCAGCAGCCCTCCGACTAGCGGTAGCTCCTACGAGCAGTACTTC
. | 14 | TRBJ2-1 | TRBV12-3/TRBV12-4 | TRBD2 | CASSLAVYYNEQFF | TGTGCCAGCAGTCTAGCGGTGTACTACAATGAGCAGTTCTTC
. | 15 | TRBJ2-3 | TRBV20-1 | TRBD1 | CSAPRQGTTEDTQYF | TGCAGTGCCCCAAGACAGGGGACCACAGAGGATACGCAGTATTTT
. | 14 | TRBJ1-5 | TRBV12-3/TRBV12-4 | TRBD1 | CASSTGGGIQPQHF | TGTGCCAGCAGCACAGGGGGCGGGATTCAGCCCCAGCATTTT
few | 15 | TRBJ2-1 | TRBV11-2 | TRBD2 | CASSSRAGGNNEQFF | TGTGCCAGCAGCTCCAGAGCGGGAGGTAACAATGAGCAGTTCTTC
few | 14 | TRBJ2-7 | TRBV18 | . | CASSPPRSYNEQYF | TGTGCCAGCTCACCACCCCGTTCCTACAATGAGCAGTACTTC
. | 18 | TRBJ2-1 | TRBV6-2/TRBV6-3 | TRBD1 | CASSRTGTGSSSYNEQFF | TGTGCCAGCAGTAGAACCGGGACAGGCAGTAGCTCCTACAATGAGCAGTTCTTC
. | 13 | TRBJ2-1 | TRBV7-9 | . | CASSLEGRPQQFF | TGTGCCAGCAGCTTAGAGGGACGGCCGCAGCAGTTCTTC
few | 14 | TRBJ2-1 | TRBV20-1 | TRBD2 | CSARVSGSPNEQFF | TGCAGTGCTAGAGTTAGCGGGAGCCCGAATGAGCAGTTCTTC
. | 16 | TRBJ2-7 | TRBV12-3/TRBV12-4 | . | CASSFSGARGHHEQYF | TGTGCCAGCAGTTTTTCTGGGGCCAGGGGACACCACGAGCAGTACTTC
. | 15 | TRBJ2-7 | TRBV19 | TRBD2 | CASRLAGASYNEQYF | TGTGCCAGTAGGTTAGCGGGAGCCTCCTACAATGAGCAGTACTTC
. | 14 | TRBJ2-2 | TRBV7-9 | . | CASSLALSTGELFF | TGTGCCAGCAGCTTAGCGCTGTCCACAGGGGAGCTGTTTTTT
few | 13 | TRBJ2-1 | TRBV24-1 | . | CATSDPGKGGQFF | TGTGCCACCAGTGATCCGGGTAAAGGAGGGCAGTTCTTC
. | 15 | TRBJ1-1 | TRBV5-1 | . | CASSSEGPMNTEAFF | TGCGCCAGCAGCTCAGAGGGACCAATGAACACTGAAGCTTTCTTT
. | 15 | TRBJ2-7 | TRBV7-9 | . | CASSPAQGISYEQYF | TGTGCCAGCAGCCCAGCCCAGGGGATTTCCTACGAGCAGTACTTC